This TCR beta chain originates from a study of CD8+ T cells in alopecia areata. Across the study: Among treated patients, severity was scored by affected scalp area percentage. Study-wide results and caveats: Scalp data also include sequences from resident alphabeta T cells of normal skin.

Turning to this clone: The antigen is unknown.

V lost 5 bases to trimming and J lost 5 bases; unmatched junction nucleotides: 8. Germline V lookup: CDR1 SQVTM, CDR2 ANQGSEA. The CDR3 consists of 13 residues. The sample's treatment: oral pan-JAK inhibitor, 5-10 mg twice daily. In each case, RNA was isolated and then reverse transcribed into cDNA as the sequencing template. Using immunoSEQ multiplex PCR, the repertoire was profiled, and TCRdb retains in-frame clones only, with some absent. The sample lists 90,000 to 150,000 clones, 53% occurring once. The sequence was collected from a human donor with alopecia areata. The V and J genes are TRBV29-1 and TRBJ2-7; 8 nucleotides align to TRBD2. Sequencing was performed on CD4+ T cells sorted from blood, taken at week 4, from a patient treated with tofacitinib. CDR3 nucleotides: TGCAGCGTTATGGTGGGACTAGAAAACGAGCAGTACTTC. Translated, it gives CSVMVGLENEQYF.